Listed below are T cell receptor beta chains from one sample, sequenced in a study of CD8 T cells in Susac syndrome. Each CDR3 protein is one row after TCRdb ran MiXCR on the immunoSEQ multiplex PCR reads. This table has under 150,000 distinct CDR3 sequences, 95% appearing once. The source material was CD4+ T cells from PBMCs. These receptors were collected from a human donor with Susac syndrome. CDR3s include the opening cysteine and the closing phenylalanine or tryptophan. Fields, in order: CDR3 protein, CDR3 DNA, J gene, V gene, clone size, D gene. A D gene is named only where the DNA matches it firmly. The size field is filled for only some rows; it gives once, few, many or a size class.

CDR3 protein: CASSQDRTAFQFF; CDR3 DNA: TGCGCCAGCAGCCAAGATAGGACAGCATTTCAATTCTTC; J gene: TRBJ2-1; V gene: TRBV4-1; clone size: -; D gene: -
CDR3 protein: CSARPGLAGVGTDTQYF; CDR3 DNA: TGCAGTGCTAGACCAGGACTAGCGGGAGTTGGCACAGATACGCAGTATTTT; J gene: TRBJ2-3; V gene: TRBV20-1; clone size: -; D gene: TRBD2
CDR3 protein: CAWEEGVPNEKLFF; CDR3 DNA: TGTGCCTGGGAAGAGGGGGTACCAAATGAAAAACTGTTTTTT; J gene: TRBJ1-4; V gene: TRBV30; clone size: -; D gene: -
CDR3 protein: CASSFQRHVDEKLFF; CDR3 DNA: TGTGCCAGCAGCTTCCAGCGACATGTTGATGAAAAACTGTTTTTT; J gene: TRBJ1-4; V gene: TRBV7-9; clone size: -; D gene: -
CDR3 protein: CATSRQETQYF; CDR3 DNA: TGTGCCACCAGTCGTCAAGAGACCCAGTACTTC; J gene: TRBJ2-5; V gene: TRBV15; clone size: -; D gene: -
CDR3 protein: CASSGALVELETQYF; CDR3 DNA: TGTGCCAGCAGCGGGGCTCTCGTGGAGTTGGAGACCCAGTACTTC; J gene: TRBJ2-5; V gene: TRBV6-2/TRBV6-3; clone size: -; D gene: -
CDR3 protein: CASSPDRAVYGYTF; CDR3 DNA: TGTGCCAGCAGCCCTGACAGGGCCGTCTATGGCTACACCTTC; J gene: TRBJ1-2; V gene: TRBV11-2; clone size: -; D gene: TRBD1
CDR3 protein: CASSQASGGGSGANVLTF; CDR3 DNA: TGTGCCAGCAGCCAGGCTAGCGGGGGGGGCTCTGGGGCCAACGTCCTGACTTTC; J gene: TRBJ2-6; V gene: TRBV3-1; clone size: once; D gene: TRBD2
CDR3 protein: CASSQTSGGQTQYF; CDR3 DNA: TGTGCCAGCAGCCAGACTAGCGGGGGGCAGACCCAGTACTTC; J gene: TRBJ2-5; V gene: TRBV7-8; clone size: -; D gene: TRBD2
CDR3 protein: CASTPFGTDTQYF; CDR3 DNA: TGTGCCAGCACTCCATTCGGCACAGATACGCAGTATTTT; J gene: TRBJ2-3; V gene: TRBV27; clone size: -; D gene: -
CDR3 protein: CASSVGDEQYF; CDR3 DNA: TGTGCCAGCAGTGTAGGGGACGAGCAGTACTTC; J gene: TRBJ2-7; V gene: TRBV2; clone size: -; D gene: -
CDR3 protein: CASSADTDTQYF; CDR3 DNA: TGTGCCAGCAGCGCCGACACAGATACGCAGTATTTT; J gene: TRBJ2-3; V gene: TRBV9; clone size: -; D gene: -
CDR3 protein: CAWSPGQETQYF; CDR3 DNA: TGTGCCTGGAGTCCGGGGCAAGAGACCCAGTACTTC; J gene: TRBJ2-5; V gene: TRBV30; clone size: -; D gene: -
CDR3 protein: CASSETVLGEKLFF; CDR3 DNA: TGTGCCAGCAGCGAAACAGTCCTCGGTGAAAAACTGTTTTTT; J gene: TRBJ1-4; V gene: TRBV2; clone size: -; D gene: -
CDR3 protein: CSAEPGQGSYEQYF; CDR3 DNA: TGCAGTGCTGAACCGGGACAGGGGTCCTACGAGCAGTACTTC; J gene: TRBJ2-7; V gene: TRBV20-1; clone size: -; D gene: TRBD1
CDR3 protein: CAWSPGGGNTIYF; CDR3 DNA: TGTGCCTGGAGTCCCGGGGGCGGAAACACCATATATTTT; J gene: TRBJ1-3; V gene: TRBV30; clone size: -; D gene: -
CDR3 protein: CASSQERGWNTEAFF; CDR3 DNA: TGTGCCAGCAGCCAAGAGCGGGGCTGGAACACTGAAGCTTTCTTT; J gene: TRBJ1-1; V gene: TRBV14; clone size: -; D gene: -
CDR3 protein: CATSRDLAGLTEQYF; CDR3 DNA: TGTGCCACCAGCAGAGATCTAGCGGGATTAACCGAGCAGTACTTC; J gene: TRBJ2-7; V gene: TRBV15; clone size: -; D gene: TRBD2
CDR3 protein: CASSQTSGSTEQYF; CDR3 DNA: TGCGCCAGCAGCCAAACTAGCGGGAGTACCGAGCAGTACTTC; J gene: TRBJ2-7; V gene: TRBV5-1; clone size: -; D gene: TRBD2
CDR3 protein: CASSGGGTQFF; CDR3 DNA: TGTGCCAGCAGTGGAGGTGGGACCCAGTTCTTC; J gene: TRBJ2-1; V gene: TRBV2; clone size: -; D gene: -
CDR3 protein: CASSVGSSASYNEQFF; CDR3 DNA: TGTGCCAGCAGCGTAGGTTCTAGCGCCTCCTACAATGAGCAGTTCTTC; J gene: TRBJ2-1; V gene: TRBV9; clone size: -; D gene: -
CDR3 protein: CATSEFLGHTQYF; CDR3 DNA: TGTGCCACCAGTGAGTTTCTCGGTCATACGCAGTATTTT; J gene: TRBJ2-3; V gene: TRBV24-1; clone size: -; D gene: -
CDR3 protein: CSAVDRSMHYGYTF; CDR3 DNA: TGCAGCGCCGTCGACAGGTCCATGCACTATGGCTACACCTTC; J gene: TRBJ1-2; V gene: TRBV29-1; clone size: -; D gene: -
CDR3 protein: CANRVASEGRDTQYF; CDR3 DNA: TGCGCCAACAGGGTTGCTAGCGAGGGACGAGATACGCAGTATTTT; J gene: TRBJ2-3; V gene: TRBV4-1; clone size: -; D gene: -
CDR3 protein: CASSPQRTAHTEAFF; CDR3 DNA: TGTGCCAGCAGCCCCCAGAGAACAGCCCACACTGAAGCTTTCTTT; J gene: TRBJ1-1; V gene: TRBV7-3; clone size: once; D gene: -
CDR3 protein: CSAWTGNVAFF; CDR3 DNA: TGCAGTGCTTGGACAGGGAACGTAGCTTTCTTT; J gene: TRBJ1-1; V gene: TRBV20-1; clone size: -; D gene: TRBD1
CDR3 protein: CSARDPSGVGYEQYF; CDR3 DNA: TGCAGTGCTAGAGATCCGAGCGGGGTAGGGTACGAGCAGTACTTC; J gene: TRBJ2-7; V gene: TRBV20-1; clone size: -; D gene: TRBD2